These T cell receptor beta chains were read from a single sample in a study of shared clonotypes between healthy human individuals. Profiled with immunoSEQ multiplex PCR; TCRdb holds only in-frame clones, not every one. The sample has fewer than 1.8 million clones; approximately 98.5% are singletons. Sequenced: naive CD4+ T cells sorted from blood. These receptors all stem from a young man in good health. Both conserved end residues are part of each CDR3. Fields, in order: D gene, V gene, J gene, clone size, CDR3 protein, CDR3 DNA. The D gene is left open where the match is weak. Expanded clones get a size class; other rows say once, few or many, or leave the size out.

>TRBD1|TRBV29-1|TRBJ2-1|-
CSVGDRGYNEQFF
TGCAGCGTTGGGGACAGGGGATACAATGAGCAGTTCTTC
>-|TRBV28|TRBJ1-5|-
CASSSSGVNNQPQHF
TGTGCCAGCAGCTCCTCCGGGGTAAACAATCAGCCCCAGCATTTT
>-|TRBV19|TRBJ1-5|-
CASRGSGDQPQHF
TGTGCCAGTAGGGGAAGTGGGGATCAGCCCCAGCATTTT
>-|TRBV4-2|TRBJ1-2|-
CASSSQGGGYTF
TGTGCCAGCAGCTCTCAGGGAGGCGGCTACACCTTC
>TRBD1|TRBV7-6|TRBJ1-2|-
CASSLGGQGNYGYTF
TGTGCCAGCAGCTTAGGCGGACAGGGGAACTATGGCTACACCTTC
>TRBD2|TRBV25-1|TRBJ2-5|-
CASTGLAGGETQYF
TGTGCCAGCACTGGACTAGCGGGAGGGGAGACCCAGTACTTC
>TRBD1|TRBV6-6|TRBJ2-5|-
CASHRGSRETQYF
TGTGCCAGCCACAGGGGGTCGCGAGAGACCCAGTACTTC
>TRBD2|TRBV7-2|TRBJ2-7|-
CASSFILAGDRYEQYF
TGTGCCAGCAGCTTCATTTTAGCGGGAGATAGGTACGAGCAGTACTTC
>TRBD2|TRBV11-3|TRBJ2-3|-
CASSSTPRLAGLTDTQYF
TGTGCCAGCAGCTCGACCCCCAGGCTAGCGGGCCTCACAGATACGCAGTATTTT
>-|TRBV30|TRBJ1-1|-
CAWSVRLLGQLKAFF
TGTGCCTGGAGTGTACGTCTGCTAGGACAGCTCAAAGCTTTCTTT
>-|TRBV19|TRBJ2-2|-
CASSIVYGGGSTGELFF
TGTGCCAGTAGTATAGTTTACGGCGGGGGCTCCACCGGGGAGCTGTTTTTT
>-|TRBV21-1|TRBJ2-7|-
CASSLKRDSYEQYF
TGTGCCAGCAGCTTAAAGAGGGACTCCTACGAGCAGTACTTC
>-|TRBV15|TRBJ2-6|-
CATRVQGGASGANVLTF
TGTGCCACCAGGGTACAGGGGGGGGCATCTGGGGCCAACGTCCTGACTTTC
>-|TRBV4-2|TRBJ2-7|-
CASSSEGYEQYF
TGTGCCAGCAGCTCTGAAGGATACGAGCAGTACTTC
>-|TRBV25-1|TRBJ2-7|-
CASSELQGGEQYF
TGTGCCAGCAGTGAATTACAGGGGGGGGAGCAGTACTTC
>-|TRBV28|TRBJ1-2|-
CASSLGQNYGYTF
TGTGCCAGCAGTTTAGGGCAAAACTATGGCTACACCTTC
>-|TRBV7-9|TRBJ1-4|-
CASSPPGSENEKLFF
TGTGCCAGCAGCCCCCCTGGGTCTGAGAATGAAAAACTGTTTTTT
>-|TRBV6-1|TRBJ2-7|-
CASSEGGTLSSYEQYF
TGTGCCAGCAGTGAAGGTGGGACTCTAAGCTCCTACGAGCAGTACTTC
>-|TRBV2|TRBJ1-1|-
CASWQPNTEAFF
TGTGCCAGCTGGCAGCCGAACACTGAAGCTTTCTTT
>-|TRBV14|TRBJ1-2|-
CASSVGRGFYGYTF
TGTGCCAGCAGCGTCGGCAGGGGATTCTATGGCTACACCTTC
>TRBD2|TRBV6-5|TRBJ2-1|-
CATRGLAVPEQFF
TGTGCCACCCGGGGACTAGCGGTGCCGGAGCAGTTCTTC
>-|TRBV19|TRBJ2-1|-
CSSRGVPYNEQFF
TGTTCCTCCAGAGGCGTACCCTACAATGAGCAGTTCTTC
>TRBD1|TRBV19|TRBJ1-2|-
CASSTGQEYGYTF
TGTGCCAGTAGTACGGGACAGGAGTATGGCTACACCTTC
>-|TRBV18|TRBJ2-5|-
CASSPDRIETQYF
TGTGCCAGCTCACCTGACAGGATTGAGACCCAGTACTTC
>-|TRBV5-6|TRBJ2-1|-
CASSLVDGPGYNEQFF
TGTGCCAGCAGCTTGGTGGACGGCCCGGGGTACAATGAGCAGTTCTTC
>-|TRBV9|TRBJ1-2|-
CASSVVGGNYGYTF
TGTGCCAGCAGCGTAGTAGGAGGGAACTATGGCTACACCTTC
>-|TRBV11-2|TRBJ2-6|-
CASSLLQGYGSGANVLTF
TGTGCCAGCAGCTTACTACAGGGTTATGGGTCTGGGGCCAACGTCCTGACTTTC
>TRBD1|TRBV7-8|TRBJ2-3|-
CASSWGQGADTQYF
TGTGCCAGCAGCTGGGGACAGGGAGCAGATACGCAGTATTTT
>-|TRBV29-1|TRBJ2-7|-
CSAGLVNYEQYF
TGCAGCGCCGGACTTGTGAACTACGAGCAGTACTTC
>-|TRBV6-1|TRBJ2-7|-
CASSEEGSYEQYF
TGTGCCAGCAGTGAAGAGGGGTCCTACGAGCAGTACTTC
>TRBD1|TRBV4-1|TRBJ2-1|-
CASSPGTGGGYNEQFF
TGCGCCAGCAGCCCCGGGACAGGAGGGGGGTACAATGAGCAGTTCTTC
>TRBD2|TRBV15|TRBJ2-7|-
CATSSAGGWYEQYF
TGTGCCACCAGCTCCGCGGGAGGTTGGTACGAGCAGTACTTC
>TRBD1|TRBV5-1|TRBJ2-2|-
CASSLDRGGAGELFF
TGCGCCAGCAGTTTGGACAGGGGGGGGGCCGGGGAGCTGTTTTTT
>-|TRBV11-1|TRBJ2-1|once
CASSLDNEQFF
TGTGCCAGCAGCTTGGACAATGAGCAGTTCTTC
>TRBD1|TRBV30|TRBJ2-1|-
CASNPGGLRYNEQFF
TGTGCCTCCAACCCAGGGGGCCTTCGCTACAATGAGCAGTTCTTC
>TRBD1|TRBV30|TRBJ2-5|-
CAWTPGQGETQYF
TGTGCCTGGACCCCGGGACAGGGAGAGACCCAGTACTTC
>-|TRBV15|TRBJ2-5|-
CATSRVGGETQYF
TGTGCCACCAGCAGAGTGGGCGGCGAGACCCAGTACTTC
>TRBD1|TRBV19|TRBJ1-5|-
CASSISQGADQPQHF
TGTGCCAGTAGTATTTCACAGGGGGCCGATCAGCCCCAGCATTTT
>TRBD2|TRBV5-1|TRBJ2-7|-
CASSTQTSGPHEQYF
TGCGCCAGCAGCACTCAGACTAGCGGCCCCCACGAGCAGTACTTC
>TRBD1|TRBV7-7|TRBJ2-5|-
CASSPDRGQETQYF
TGTGCTAGCAGCCCCGACAGGGGGCAAGAGACCCAGTACTTC
>-|TRBV6-5|TRBJ1-1|-
CASSYSPGHGTEAFF
TGTGCCAGCAGTTACTCTCCAGGGCACGGCACTGAAGCTTTCTTT
>-|TRBV19|TRBJ2-1|-
CASSPTNNEQFF
TGTGCCAGTTCCCCGACCAACAATGAGCAGTTCTTC
>-|TRBV5-6|TRBJ1-2|-
CASSLAAEINYGYTF
TGTGCCAGCAGCTTAGCCGCGGAGATTAACTATGGCTACACCTTC
>-|TRBV7-9|TRBJ1-3|-
CASSPGQSLNTIYF
TGTGCCAGCAGCCCTGGACAAAGCTTAAACACCATATATTTT
>TRBD2|TRBV5-4|TRBJ2-7|-
CASSGPKAGVSYEQYF
TGTGCCAGCAGCGGCCCTAAAGCGGGAGTTTCCTACGAGCAGTACTTC
>-|TRBV19|TRBJ1-1|-
CASIHPSAEAFF
TGTGCCAGTATTCACCCGTCGGCTGAAGCTTTCTTT
>-|TRBV11-2|TRBJ2-7|-
CASSLERADSYEQYF
TGTGCCAGCAGCTTAGAAAGGGCGGACAGCTACGAGCAGTACTTC
>-|TRBV20-1|TRBJ2-7|-
CSARDFYEQYF
TGCAGTGCACGGGACTTCTACGAGCAGTACTTC
>TRBD2|TRBV11-2|TRBJ2-1|-
CASSPEVLAGGYNEQFF
TGTGCCAGCAGCCCAGAGGTTCTAGCGGGAGGTTACAATGAGCAGTTCTTC
>-|TRBV29-1|TRBJ2-1|-
CSVNPLYYNEQFF
TGCAGCGTGAATCCCCTTTACTACAATGAGCAGTTCTTC
>-|TRBV29-1|TRBJ2-1|-
CSVISPKGYNEQFF
TGCAGCGTAATTAGCCCTAAAGGCTACAATGAGCAGTTCTTC
>TRBD2|TRBV5-1|TRBJ2-7|-
CASRDLAGSSYEQYF
TGCGCCAGCAGGGACTTAGCGGGTTCCTCCTACGAGCAGTACTTC
>-|TRBV11-2|TRBJ2-4|-
CASSPSGAKNIQYF
TGTGCCAGCAGCCCTTCAGGGGCCAAAAACATTCAGTACTTC
>-|TRBV11-2|TRBJ2-7|-
CASSPSFDLFYEQYF
TGTGCCAGCAGTCCGAGCTTTGACCTATTCTACGAGCAGTACTTC